These 24 T cell receptor beta chains were all obtained from the same sample, sequenced in a study of identical twins. Using its own MiXCR run on the 5' RACE reads, TCRdb lists one record per CDR3 protein. The sample lists around 1.7 million distinct CDR3 sequences, less than 40% seen once, with about 0.3% in the top ten. The sample comprised cord blood. The origin of the receptors is a newborn girl in good health.

This clonotype was counted only a few times. Here the CDR3 reads CATSVRDEQFF. CDR3 sequence (DNA): TGTGCCACCAGTGTGAGGGATGAGCAGTTCTTC. J is TRBJ2-1 and V is TRBV24-1; TRBD2 is a possible D gene (5 bases). V was cut by 5 bases and J by 8 bases, with 6 bases left in between. The germline V gene encodes CDR1 KGHDR and CDR2 SFDVKD. The CDR3 is made up of 11 amino acids.

This clonotype came up a few times. The rearrangement uses TRBV5-6 and TRBJ2-1; a weak D match, TRBD1 (7 bases). The CDR3 has 17 residues. The V gene lost 0 bases and the J gene lost 3 bases, with 16 bases spanning the gap. Germline CDR1 and CDR2: SGHDT and YYEEEE. The CDR3 coding sequence is TGTGCCAGCAGCTTGGAAGGGTCAGGGGGGCTCTACAATGAGCAGTTCTTC. Protein sequence: CASSLEGSGGLYNEQFF.

The V call is TRBV11-2, the J call TRBJ2-5, with D perhaps matching TRBD1 (6 bases). The last part of the DNA fits TRBJ2-7 better; the J call may be wrong. CDR3 length equals 14 residues. The germline gives CDR1 SGHAT, CDR2 FQNNGV. The CDR3 region has the DNA TGTGCCAGCAGCTTAGTAGACAGGCTGAACGAGCAGTACTTC. This encodes CASSLVDRLNEQYF.

The CDR3 DNA reads TGCAGTGCTAGAGTAGCGGGAAGGAGCACAGATACGCAGTATTTT. The encoded protein is CSARVAGRSTDTQYF. The V and J genes are TRBV20-1 and TRBJ2-3; 8 bases map to TRBD2. Germline V gene sequence: CDR1 DFQATT, CDR2 SNEGSKA (reference sequence). This CDR3 spans 15 amino acids. V shed 1 base and J 0 bases; nucleotides not matched to a gene: 3.

The J gene is TRBJ2-1, the V gene TRBV9; 11 bases map to TRBD2. Germline assignment: CDR1 SGDLS and CDR2 YYNGEE. The V and J ends lost 0 bases and 5 bases, in that order; junction bases with no gene match: 10. This CDR3 is built from 18 residues. The CDR3, as DNA: TGTGCCAGCAGCGTAGGTGGTAGCGGGGGGGCCCTGAACAATGAGCAGTTCTTC. This encodes CASSVGGSGGALNNEQFF. Full variable domain (missing parts from reference TRBV9 and TRBJ2-1): DSGVTQTPKHLITATGQRVTLRCSPRSGDLSVYWYQQSLDQGLQFLIQYYNGEERAKGNILERFSAQQFPDLHSELNLSSLELGDSALYFCASSVGGSGGALNNEQFFGPGTRLTVL.

This clonotype was counted a few times. The chain is built from TRBV12-3 or TRBV12-4 and TRBJ2-7; D perhaps matches TRBD2 (5 bases). The CDR3 spans 15 residues. V was clipped by 2 bases and J by 3 bases, with 14 bases between them. DNA for the CDR3: TGTGCCAGCAGTTTATTGTCTAGCCAAGTCTACGAGCAGTACTTC. This codes for CASSLLSSQVYEQYF.

The rearrangement joins TRBV19 to TRBJ2-7; perhaps TRBD1 as D (6 bases). The V end lost 5 bases, the J end lost 2 bases, and 19 bases lay between the germline ends. Germline V gene data show CDR1 as LNHDA and CDR2 as SQIVND (reference sequence). CDR3 length equals 16 residues. The DNA for the CDR3 is TGTGCCAGTAGTGTACAAGCCCGACAGGAAACCTACGAGCAGTACTTC. It encodes CASSVQARQETYEQYF.

This clonotype has more than one count but fewer than ten. V gene TRBV20-1 combines with J gene TRBJ2-4; 10 bases line up with TRBD2. The better agreement between TRBJ2-7 and the DNA end casts doubt on the J call. Germline V lookup: CDR1 DFQATT, CDR2 SNEGSKA (reference sequence). The CDR3 covers 14 residues. The CDR3 nucleotides are TGCAGTGCTAGAGGGGCTAGCGGGAGTCTCGAGCAGTACTTC. Residues: CSARGASGSLEQYF.

This clonotype has more than one count but fewer than ten. The junction departs from germline at one end; a sequencing error may be responsible. The chain combines TRBV15 with TRBJ2-5; 10 bases map to TRBD2. The CDR3 contains 15 residues. Germline CDR1 LNHNV, CDR2 YYDKDF (reference sequence). The chain's CDR3 is CATSRDGLAGEIQYF. For the CDR3, the DNA is TGTGCCACCAGCAGAGATGGCCTAGCGGGGGAGATCCAGTACTTC.

This chain links TRBV7-2 with TRBJ2-3, with unresolved D. The CDR3 is made up of 15 amino acids. V was trimmed by 1 base and J by 0 bases, leaving 8 bases between them. Germline V CDR1 and CDR2: SGHTA, FQGNSA. The CDR3 bases are TGTGCCAGCAGCTTAGGACCCTTTAGCACAGATACGCAGTATTTT. Translating gives CASSLGPFSTDTQYF.

The rearrangement uses TRBV7-2 and TRBJ2-1; D perhaps matches TRBD2 (5 bases). The CDR3 is 13 residues long. From germline, CDR1 is SGHTA and CDR2 FQGNSA. V lost 7 bases to trimming and J lost 12 bases, with 19 bases between them. CDR3 DNA sequence: TGTGCCAGCACCCCGGATCGGACTTTTGGGCAGTTCTTC. Its protein is CASTPDRTFGQFF. The full variable domain, with the rest looked up from reference TRBV7-2 and TRBJ2-1, is GAGVSQSPSNKVTEKGKDVELRCDPISGHTALYWYRQSLGQGLEFLIYFQGNSAPDKSGLPSDRFSAERTGGSVSTLTIQRTQQEDSAVYLCASTPDRTFGQFFGPGTRLTVL.

V usage is TRBV27 and J usage is TRBJ2-2; D is undetermined. The V and J ends lost 4 bases and 7 bases respectively, with 13 bases between them. This CDR3 contains 14 residues. CDR1 MNHEY and CDR2 SMNVEV come from the germline V gene (reference sequence). The CDR3 region is CASSSLPRVGELFF. Written as DNA, the CDR3 is TGTGCCAGCAGTTCCTTACCTAGAGTCGGGGAGCTGTTTTTT.

This chain joins TRBV28 and TRBJ1-2; 10 bases align to TRBD1. Germline CDR1 MDHEN, CDR2 SYDVKM. This CDR3 comprises 18 residues. Losses at the gene ends were 3 bases for V and 0 bases for J; bases not matched to a gene: 10. Here the CDR3 reads CASSFHRTGGVSNYGYTF. The CDR3 DNA sequence: TGTGCCAGCAGTTTCCATAGGACAGGGGGGGTATCTAACTATGGCTACACCTTC.

The chain recombines TRBV4-2 with TRBJ1-2; D perhaps matches TRBD1 (5 bases). The ends were cut back, 0 bases at V and 4 bases at J, with 15 bases in the middle. CDR1 is LGHNA, CDR2 YNFKEQ, per germline. The CDR3 sequence is 16 residues long. The CDR3 is CASSQDLMWGGYGYTF. In DNA form, the CDR3 reads TGTGCCAGCAGCCAAGATCTGATGTGGGGGGGCTATGGCTACACCTTC.

V and J are TRBV20-1 and TRBJ1-2, with D tentatively TRBD1 (6 bases). Trimming removed 6 bases at V and 3 bases at J, with 14 bases between. The V gene's germline CDR1 is DFQATT and CDR2 SNEGSKA (reference sequence). The CDR3 is 13 amino acids. CDR3 in amino acids: CSAVRTVYYGYTF. CDR3 in DNA: TGCAGTGCCGTAAGGACAGTATACTATGGCTACACCTTC.

This clonotype showed up just a few times. The V call is TRBV19, the J call TRBJ2-1; 10 bases agree with TRBD2. Unmatched junction bases numbered 5, after V lost 5 bases and J lost 13 bases. The germline V gene encodes CDR1 LNHDA and CDR2 SQIVND (reference sequence). The CDR3 has 12 amino acids. CDR3 loop: CASSATSGCQFF. The DNA of the CDR3 is TGTGCCAGTAGTGCGACTAGCGGGTGTCAGTTCTTC.

This clonotype was seen a few times. The V gene is TRBV7-2, the J gene TRBJ1-2; no definite D call. Trimming took 6 bases from V and 0 from J, leaving 17 bases between them. This CDR3 comprises 16 residues. The V gene's germline CDR1 is SGHTA and CDR2 FQGNSA. The CDR3 is CASRPKLVPTNYGYTF. The DNA for the CDR3 is TGTGCCAGCAGACCAAAATTGGTCCCGACTAACTATGGCTACACCTTC.

This clonotype was picked up many times. One end of the junction varies from germline; a read error may be responsible. The chain recombines TRBV6-5 with TRBJ2-7; TRBD2 aligns across 10 bases. CDR3 length: 13 amino acids. The V gene's germline CDR1 is MNHEY and CDR2 SVGAGI. The CDR3 DNA reads as TGCGCCAGCAGCCGCCTAGCGGGAGATGAGCAGTACTTC. Translating gives CASSRLAGDEQYF.

V usage is TRBV28 and J usage is TRBJ1-1; no reliable D call. This CDR3 is built from 11 residues. Germline values: CDR1 MDHEN, CDR2 SYDVKM. Deletions cut 5 bases from V and 11 bases from J, with 12 bases between. This CDR3 reads CASSEITGAFF. CDR3 coding DNA: TGTGCCAGCAGTGAAATTACGGGGGCTTTCTTT.

Here the CDR3 reads CAISEGLAGPYNEQFF. CDR3 nucleotide sequence: TGTGCCATCAGTGAAGGTCTAGCGGGTCCCTACAATGAGCAGTTCTTC. This chain joins TRBV10-3 and TRBJ2-1; 8 bases are a match to TRBD2. CDR1 and CDR2 (germline): ENHRY, SYGVKD. CDR3 length equals 16 residues. Trimming cost V 3 bases and J 2 bases; bases outside gene matches: 6.

The table lists this clonotype with a few counts. The rearrangement joins TRBV7-2 to TRBJ1-2; 8 nucleotides align to TRBD1. The ends lost 2 bases at V and 8 bases at J; junction bases unmatched: 10. The CDR3 is made up of 15 amino acids. The germline CDR1 and CDR2 sequences are SGHTA and FQGNSA. In DNA form, the CDR3 reads TGTGCCAGCAGCTTACAGGGGGCGGTCTTTCTCGGCTACACCTTC. Translating gives CASSLQGAVFLGYTF.

There are a few counts of this clonotype. The chain couples TRBV6-6 to TRBJ2-1; 7 bases map to TRBD1. This CDR3 has 15 amino acids. Per the germline V gene, CDR1 is MNHNY and CDR2 is SVGAGI (reference sequence). V was clipped by 7 bases and J by 4 bases; unmatched bases: 10. The CDR3 DNA sequence: TGTGCCAGCACGACCGGGACAGACATATACAATGAGCAGTTCTTC. This sequence encodes CASTTGTDIYNEQFF.

This chain joins TRBV6-6 and TRBJ2-1; D may be TRBD2 (6 bases). This CDR3 comprises 17 residues. V was clipped by 0 bases and J by 0 bases, with 12 bases between them. CDR1 is MNHNY and CDR2 is SVGAGI in the germline V gene (reference sequence). CDR3 residues: CASSYSASVSSYNEQFF. CDR3 bases: TGTGCCAGCAGTTACTCGGCTAGCGTCAGCTCCTACAATGAGCAGTTCTTC.

The J gene is TRBJ2-1, the V gene TRBV20-1, with D possibly being TRBD2 (5 bases). Between the trimmed V and J ends, which lost 6 bases and 0 bases, there was a span of 21 bases. Germline V gene lookup returns CDR1 DFQATT and CDR2 SNEGSKA (reference sequence). CDR3 length: 17 amino acids. The CDR3 bases are TGCAGTGCCAGAAGCGGACGGCACTCCCTCTCCTACAATGAGCAGTTCTTC. It translates to CSARSGRHSLSYNEQFF.